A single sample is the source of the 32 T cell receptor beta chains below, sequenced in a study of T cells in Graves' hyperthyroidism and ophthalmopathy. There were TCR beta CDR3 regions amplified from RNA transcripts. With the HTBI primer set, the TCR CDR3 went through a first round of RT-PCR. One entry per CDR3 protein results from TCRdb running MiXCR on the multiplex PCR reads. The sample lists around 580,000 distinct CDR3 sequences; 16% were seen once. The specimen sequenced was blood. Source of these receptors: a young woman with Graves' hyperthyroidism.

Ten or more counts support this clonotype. CDR3 nucleotides: TGCGCCAGCCATAGCGGGAGGATTCCCCACGAGCAGTACTTC. This gives the protein CASHSGRIPHEQYF. The V gene is TRBV5-1, the J gene TRBJ2-7, with TRBD2 identical over 10 bases. The CDR3 length is 14 residues. V shed 7 bases, J shed 5 bases, and the junction held 9 bases outside the gene matches. Germline CDR1 and CDR2: SGHRS and YFSETQ.

CDR3 in DNA: TGTGCCAGCAGCCACGGACTAGCGGGTGACCAAGAGACCCAGTACTTC. Amino acid sequence: CASSHGLAGDQETQYF. J is TRBJ2-5 and V is TRBV3-1, with 11 bases aligning to TRBD2. This CDR3 comprises 16 residues. V gave up 3 bases and J gave up 0 bases; unmatched junction bases: 3. Germline lookup yields CDR1 LGHDT and CDR2 YNNKEL (reference sequence).

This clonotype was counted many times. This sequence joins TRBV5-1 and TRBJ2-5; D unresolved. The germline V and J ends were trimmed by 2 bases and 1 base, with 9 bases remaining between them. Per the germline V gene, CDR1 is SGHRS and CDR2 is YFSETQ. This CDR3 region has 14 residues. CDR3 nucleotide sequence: TGCGCCAGCAGCTTCTCGGCAGTCCAAGAGACCCAGTACTTC. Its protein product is CASSFSAVQETQYF.

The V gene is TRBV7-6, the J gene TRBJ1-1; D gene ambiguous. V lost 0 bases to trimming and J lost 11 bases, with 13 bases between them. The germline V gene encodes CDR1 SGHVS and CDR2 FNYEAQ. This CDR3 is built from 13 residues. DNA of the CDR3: TGTGCCAGCAGCTTAGCGGTCGGGGTTAGGGCTTTCTTT. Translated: CASSLAVGVRAFF.

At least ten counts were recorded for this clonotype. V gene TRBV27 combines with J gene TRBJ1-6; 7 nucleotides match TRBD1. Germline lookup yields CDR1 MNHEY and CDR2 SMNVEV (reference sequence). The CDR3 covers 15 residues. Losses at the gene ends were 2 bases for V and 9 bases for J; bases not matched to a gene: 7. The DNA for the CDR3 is TGTGCCAGCAGTTTAACCGCAGGGGGTGGTTCACCCCTCCACTTT. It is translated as CASSLTAGGGSPLHF.

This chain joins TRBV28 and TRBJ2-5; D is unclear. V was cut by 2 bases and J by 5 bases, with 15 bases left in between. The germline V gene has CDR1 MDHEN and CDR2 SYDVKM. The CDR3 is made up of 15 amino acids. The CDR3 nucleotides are TGTGCCAGCAGTTTAGTTTTCGGCCTGGGGGAGACCCAGTACTTC. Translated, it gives CASSLVFGLGETQYF. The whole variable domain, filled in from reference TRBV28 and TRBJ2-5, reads DVKVTQSSRYLVKRTGEKVFLECVQDMDHENMFWYRQDPGLGLRLIYFSYDVKMKEKGDIPEGYSVSREKKERFSLILESASTNQTSMYLCASSLVFGLGETQYFGPGTRLLVL.

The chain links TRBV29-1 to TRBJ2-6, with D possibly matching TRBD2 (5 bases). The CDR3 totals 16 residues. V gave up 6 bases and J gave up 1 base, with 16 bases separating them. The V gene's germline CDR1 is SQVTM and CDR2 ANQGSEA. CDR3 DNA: TGCAGCGTCCTCGCAGCGGTAGCTTCTGGGGCCAACGTCCTGACTTTC. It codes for CSVLAAVASGANVLTF.

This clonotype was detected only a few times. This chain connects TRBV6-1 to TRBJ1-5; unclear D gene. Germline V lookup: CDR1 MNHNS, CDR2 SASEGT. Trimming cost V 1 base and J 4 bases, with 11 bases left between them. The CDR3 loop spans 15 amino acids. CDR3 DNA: TGTGCCAGCAGTGAAGGGGAAGAGGGAAATCAGCCCCAGCATTTT. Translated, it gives CASSEGEEGNQPQHF.

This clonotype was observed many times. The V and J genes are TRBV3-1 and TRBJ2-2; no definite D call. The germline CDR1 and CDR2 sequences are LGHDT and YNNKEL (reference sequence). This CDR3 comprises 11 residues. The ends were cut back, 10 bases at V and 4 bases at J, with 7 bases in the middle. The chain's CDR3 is CATCSTGELFF. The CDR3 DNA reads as TGTGCCACTTGTAGCACCGGGGAGCTGTTTTTT.

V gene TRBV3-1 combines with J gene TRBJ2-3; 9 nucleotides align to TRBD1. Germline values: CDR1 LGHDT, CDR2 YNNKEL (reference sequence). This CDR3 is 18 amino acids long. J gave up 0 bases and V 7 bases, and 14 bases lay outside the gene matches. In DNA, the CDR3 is TGTGCCAGCACTGAGGGACAGGGAAGGGCTACTAGCACAGATACGCAGTATTTT. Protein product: CASTEGQGRATSTDTQYF.

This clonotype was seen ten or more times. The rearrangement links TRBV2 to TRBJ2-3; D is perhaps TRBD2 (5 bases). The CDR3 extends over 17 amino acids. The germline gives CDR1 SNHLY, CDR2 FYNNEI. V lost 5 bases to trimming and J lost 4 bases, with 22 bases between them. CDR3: CASSPLPGQRAADTQYF. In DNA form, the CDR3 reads TGTGCCAGCAGTCCTCTACCCGGCCAAAGAGCGGCAGATACGCAGTATTTT.

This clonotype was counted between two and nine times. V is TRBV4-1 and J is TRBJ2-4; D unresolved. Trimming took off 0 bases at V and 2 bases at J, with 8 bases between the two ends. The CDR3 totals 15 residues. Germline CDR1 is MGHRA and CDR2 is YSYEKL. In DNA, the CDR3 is TGCGCCAGCAGCCAAGAAGGATCCCCCAAAAACATTCAGTACTTC. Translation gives CASSQEGSPKNIQYF.

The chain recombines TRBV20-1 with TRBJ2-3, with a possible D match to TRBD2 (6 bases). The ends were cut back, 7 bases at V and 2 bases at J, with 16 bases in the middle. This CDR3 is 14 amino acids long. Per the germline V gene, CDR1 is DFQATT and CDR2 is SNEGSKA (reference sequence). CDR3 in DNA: TGCAGTGTTTTACCGGGACTGATCACAGATACGCAGTATTTT. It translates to CSVLPGLITDTQYF.

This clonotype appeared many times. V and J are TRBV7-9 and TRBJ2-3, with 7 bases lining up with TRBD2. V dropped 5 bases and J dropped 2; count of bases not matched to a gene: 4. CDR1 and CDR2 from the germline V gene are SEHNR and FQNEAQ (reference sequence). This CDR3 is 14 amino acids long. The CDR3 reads CASSARDYTDTQYF. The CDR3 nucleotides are TGTGCCAGCAGCGCTAGGGACTACACAGATACGCAGTATTTT.

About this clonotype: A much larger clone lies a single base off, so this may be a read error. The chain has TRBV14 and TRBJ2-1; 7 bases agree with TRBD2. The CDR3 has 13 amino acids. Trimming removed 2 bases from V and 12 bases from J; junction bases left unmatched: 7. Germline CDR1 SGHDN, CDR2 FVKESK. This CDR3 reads CASSQSTSYGQFF. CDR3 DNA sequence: TGTGCCAGCAGCCAATCGACTAGCTATGGGCAGTTCTTC.

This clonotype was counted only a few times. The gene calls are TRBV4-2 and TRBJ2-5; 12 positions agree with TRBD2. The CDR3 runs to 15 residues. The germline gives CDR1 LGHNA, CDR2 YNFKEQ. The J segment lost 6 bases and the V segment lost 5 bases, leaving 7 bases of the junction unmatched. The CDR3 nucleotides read TGTGCCAGCAGCACACTAGCGGGAGGCGAGAAGACCCAGTACTTC. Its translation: CASSTLAGGEKTQYF.

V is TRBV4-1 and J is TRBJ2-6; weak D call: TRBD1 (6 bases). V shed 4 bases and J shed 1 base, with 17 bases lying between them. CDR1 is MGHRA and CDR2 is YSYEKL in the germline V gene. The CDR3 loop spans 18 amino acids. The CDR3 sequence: CASSPPGASMSGANVLTF. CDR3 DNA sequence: TGCGCCAGCAGCCCCCCAGGGGCATCTATGTCTGGGGCCAACGTCCTGACTTTC.

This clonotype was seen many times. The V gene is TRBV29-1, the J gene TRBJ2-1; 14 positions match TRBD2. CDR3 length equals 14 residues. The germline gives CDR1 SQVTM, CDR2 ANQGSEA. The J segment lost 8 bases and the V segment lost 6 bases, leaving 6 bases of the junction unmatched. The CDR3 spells CSVWTSGRNDEQFF. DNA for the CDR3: TGCAGCGTATGGACTAGCGGGAGGAATGATGAGCAGTTCTTC.

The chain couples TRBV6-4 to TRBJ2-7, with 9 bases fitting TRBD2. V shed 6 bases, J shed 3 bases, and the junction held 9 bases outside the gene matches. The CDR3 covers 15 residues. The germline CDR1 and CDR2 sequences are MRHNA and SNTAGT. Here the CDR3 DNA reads TGTGCCAGCAGAGTTAGCGGGGGAAATTTCTACGAGCAGTACTTC. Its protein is CASRVSGGNFYEQYF.

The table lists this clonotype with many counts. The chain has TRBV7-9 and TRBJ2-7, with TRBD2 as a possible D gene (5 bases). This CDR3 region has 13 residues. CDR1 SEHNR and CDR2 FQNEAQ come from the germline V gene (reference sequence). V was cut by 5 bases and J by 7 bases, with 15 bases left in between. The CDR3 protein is CASSADQRGEQYF. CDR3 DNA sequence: TGTGCCAGCAGCGCGGACCAGAGAGGGGAGCAGTACTTC. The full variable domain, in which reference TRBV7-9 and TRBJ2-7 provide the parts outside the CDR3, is DTGVSQNPRHKITKRGQNVTFRCDPISEHNRLYWYRQTLGQGPEFLTYFQNEAQLEKSRLLSDRFSAERPKGSFSTLEIQRTEQGDSAMYLCASSADQRGEQYFGPGTRLTVT.

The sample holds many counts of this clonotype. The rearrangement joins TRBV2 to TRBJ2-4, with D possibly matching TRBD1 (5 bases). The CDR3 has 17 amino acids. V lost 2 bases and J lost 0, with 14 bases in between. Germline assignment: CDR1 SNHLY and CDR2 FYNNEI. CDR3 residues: CASSERAGIEAKNIQYF. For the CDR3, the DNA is TGTGCCAGCAGTGAAAGGGCAGGGATCGAAGCCAAAAACATTCAGTACTTC. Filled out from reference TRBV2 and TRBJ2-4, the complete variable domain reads EPEVTQTPSHQVTQMGQEVILRCVPISNHLYFYWYRQILGQKVEFLVSFYNNEISEKSEIFDDQFSVERPDGSNFTLKIRSTKLEDSAMYFCASSERAGIEAKNIQYFGAGTRLSVL.

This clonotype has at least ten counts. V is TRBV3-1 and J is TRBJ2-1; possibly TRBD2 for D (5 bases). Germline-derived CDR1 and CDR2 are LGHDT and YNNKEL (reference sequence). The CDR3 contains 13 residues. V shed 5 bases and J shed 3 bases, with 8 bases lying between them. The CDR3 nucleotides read TGTGCCAGCAGCGGGAGCCTCTACAATGAGCAGTTCTTC. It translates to CASSGSLYNEQFF.

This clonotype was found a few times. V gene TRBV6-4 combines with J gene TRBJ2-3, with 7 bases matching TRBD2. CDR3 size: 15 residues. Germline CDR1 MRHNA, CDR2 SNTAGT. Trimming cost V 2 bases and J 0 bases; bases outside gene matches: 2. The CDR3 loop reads CASSDVAGSTDTQYF. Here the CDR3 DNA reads TGTGCCAGCAGTGACGTAGCGGGCAGCACAGATACGCAGTATTTT.

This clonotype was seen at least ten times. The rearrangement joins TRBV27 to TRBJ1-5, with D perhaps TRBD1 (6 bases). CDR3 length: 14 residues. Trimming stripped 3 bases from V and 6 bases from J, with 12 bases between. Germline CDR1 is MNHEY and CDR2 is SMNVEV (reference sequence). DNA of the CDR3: TGTGCCAGCAGTTTTAAGGGGGTGGGTCAGCCCCAGCATTTT. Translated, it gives CASSFKGVGQPQHF.

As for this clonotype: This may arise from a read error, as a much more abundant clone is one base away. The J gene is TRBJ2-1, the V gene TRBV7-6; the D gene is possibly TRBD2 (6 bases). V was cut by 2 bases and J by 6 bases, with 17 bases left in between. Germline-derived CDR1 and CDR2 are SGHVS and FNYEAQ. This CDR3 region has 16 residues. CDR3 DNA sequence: TGTGCCAGCAGCTTATCGCGGCGGGGTGGGACCAATGAGCAGTTCTTC. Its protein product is CASSLSRRGGTNEQFF.

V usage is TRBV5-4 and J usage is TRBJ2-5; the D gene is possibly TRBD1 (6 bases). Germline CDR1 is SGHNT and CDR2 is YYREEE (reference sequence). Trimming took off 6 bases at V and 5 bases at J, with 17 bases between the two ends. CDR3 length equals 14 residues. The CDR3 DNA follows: TGTGCCAGCAACCATGCCGCAGGGGAGGAGACCCAGTACTTC. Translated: CASNHAAGEETQYF.

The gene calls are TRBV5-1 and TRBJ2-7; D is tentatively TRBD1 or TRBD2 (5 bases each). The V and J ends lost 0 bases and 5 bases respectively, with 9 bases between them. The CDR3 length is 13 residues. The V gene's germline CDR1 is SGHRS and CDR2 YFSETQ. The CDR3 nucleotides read TGCGCCAGCAGCTTGGTGGGGACGGACGAGCAGTACTTC. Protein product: CASSLVGTDEQYF. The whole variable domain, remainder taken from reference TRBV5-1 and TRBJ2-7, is KAGVTQTPRYLIKTRGQQVTLSCSPISGHRSVSWYQQTPGQGLQFLFEYFSETQRNKGNFPGRFSGRQFSNSRSEMNVSTLELGDSALYLCASSLVGTDEQYFGPGTRLTVT.

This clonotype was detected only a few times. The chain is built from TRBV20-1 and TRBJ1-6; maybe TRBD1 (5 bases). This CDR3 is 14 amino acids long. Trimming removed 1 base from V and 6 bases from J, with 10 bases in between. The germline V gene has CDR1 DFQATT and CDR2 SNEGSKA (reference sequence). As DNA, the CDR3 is TGCAGTGCTAGAGCCGGGACGTTTAATTCACCCCTCCACTTT. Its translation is CSARAGTFNSPLHF.

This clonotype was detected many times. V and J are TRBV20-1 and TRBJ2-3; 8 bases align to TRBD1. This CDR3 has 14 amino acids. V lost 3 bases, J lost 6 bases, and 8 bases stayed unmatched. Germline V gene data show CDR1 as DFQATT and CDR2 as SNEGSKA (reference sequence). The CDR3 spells CSASRQGAGDTQYF. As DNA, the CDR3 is TGCAGTGCTAGCCGGCAGGGGGCCGGGGATACGCAGTATTTT.

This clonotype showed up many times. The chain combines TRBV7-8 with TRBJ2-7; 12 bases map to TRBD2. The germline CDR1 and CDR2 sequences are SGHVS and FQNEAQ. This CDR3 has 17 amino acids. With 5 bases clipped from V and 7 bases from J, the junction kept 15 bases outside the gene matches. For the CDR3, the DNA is TGTGCCAGCAGCCCGAAAACTAGCGGGAGGTCCCTCGGTGAGCAGTACTTC. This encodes CASSPKTSGRSLGEQYF. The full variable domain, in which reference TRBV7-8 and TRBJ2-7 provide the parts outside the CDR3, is GAGVSQSPRYKVAKRGQDVALRCDPISGHVSLFWYQQALGQGPEFLTYFQNEAQLDKSGLPSDRFFAERPEGSVSTLKIQRTQQEDSAVYLCASSPKTSGRSLGEQYFGPGTRLTVT.

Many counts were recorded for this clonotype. The CDR3 coding sequence is TGTGCCAGCAGTTCTGTCTCCCAGGAGCCTTTGAACACTGAAGCTTTCTTT. Its protein product is CASSSVSQEPLNTEAFF. This rearrangement joins TRBV12-3 or TRBV12-4 to TRBJ1-1; no clear D gene. Trimming stripped 4 bases from V and 0 bases from J, with 18 bases between. The length of the CDR3 is 17 residues.

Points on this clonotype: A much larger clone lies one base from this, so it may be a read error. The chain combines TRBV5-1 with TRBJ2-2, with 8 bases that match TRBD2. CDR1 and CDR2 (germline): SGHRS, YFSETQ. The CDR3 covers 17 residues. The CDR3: CASSALGRGASTGELLF. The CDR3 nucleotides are TGCGCCAGCAGCGCCCTCGGGAGGGGTGCTTCCACCGGGGAGCTGCTTTTT.